The sample holds many counts of the clone carrying this TCR beta chain. Its cognate antigen is unknown. According to the study, TCR beta libraries were built with iRepertoire HTBI primers and CDR3-region Arm-PCR. TCRdb reprocessed the multiplex PCR reads via MiXCR and lists one record per CDR3 protein. The sample has 360,000 or so distinct CDR3 sequences; about an eighth are singletons. Regarding time point: newly diagnosed GD, antithyroid drugs for less than 3 months. Extracted PBMC RNA gave rise to the TCR library. CDR3 length: 16 residues. The trim removed 1 base at V and 2 bases at J, leaving 9 bases unmatched. CDR1 is SGHRS, CDR2 YFSETQ, per germline. These data are taken from a study of regulatory T cells in long-lasting Graves disease. Overall study findings and caveats: Shared public clonotypes totalled approximately 3,000 in persistent patients, compared with about 970 in new patients.

Separately, the same data were catalogued under a study of T cells in Graves' hyperthyroidism and ophthalmopathy. That work adds: TCR CDR3 underwent first-round RT-PCR with the HTBI primer set.

The sequencing here drew on peripheral blood mononuclear cells (PBMCs), taken at new diagnosis, from a patient treated with antithyroid drugs. The V and J genes are TRBV5-1 and TRBJ2-7; TRBD1 aligns across 7 bases. This receptor was identified in a young woman with Graves disease. CDR3 bases: TGCGCCAGCAGCTTGTGGGTGACAGGGAACCCCTACGAGCAGTACTTC. Translating gives CASSLWVTGNPYEQYF.